Sequencing of this T cell receptor beta chain was carried out in a study of OX40 agonist ivuxolimab in advanced cancers. In the study overall: The mean age was approximately 60 years, ranging from about 23 to 79, with 65% to 90% of participants male.

Using immunoSEQ multiplex PCR, the repertoire was profiled, and TCRdb retains in-frame clones only, with some absent. This sample carries 15,000 to 20,000 clones, approximately 76% of them seen once, and the ten largest clones take 40% to 55%. Study results and limitations: Those patients achieving a partial response at 0.1-3.0 mg/kg showed among the lowest clonal expansion. Clonal expansion from baseline to week 6 occurred in both CD4+ and CD8+ T cells.

To note about this clone: The antigen remains undetermined.

The CDR3 loop spans 15 amino acids. Between the trimmed V and J ends, which lost 5 bases and 8 bases, there was a span of 18 bases. Germline assignment: CDR1 MNHNY and CDR2 SVGAGI (reference sequence). It was autoimmune disease history or systemic immunosuppression that excluded patients. The V gene is TRBV6-6, the J gene TRBJ1-4; a weak D match, TRBD1 (6 bases). The receptor's source is an adult with an advanced solid tumor such as melanoma, head and neck, liver or kidney cancer. The sample was CD4+ or CD8+ T cells sorted from blood, taken in a trial of the OX40 agonist ivuxolimab. This chain's CDR3 is CASSPLGGRGEKLFF. CDR3 sequence (DNA): TGTGCCAGCAGTCCCCTGGGGGGGCGGGGGGAAAAACTGTTTTTT.